These T cell receptor beta chains were read from a single sample in a study of monozygotic twins with cystic fibrosis. The data were produced by immunoSEQ multiplex PCR, yet TCRdb's version contains in-frame clones alone and is incomplete. In the table there are around 10,000 clones, more than 95% of which are singletons. Sequences were obtained from blood. The receptors derive from a boy aged 10-17 years with cystic fibrosis. The CDR3 runs from the conserved cysteine through the conserved F or W. Not every row has a clone size; where given, it reads once, few, many or a size class.

v_gene: TRBV7-7; abundance: -; j_gene: TRBJ1-1; CDR3aa: CASSPLNLNTEAFF
v_gene: TRBV15; abundance: -; j_gene: TRBJ1-5; CDR3aa: CATSSGTGDQPQHF
v_gene: TRBV9; abundance: -; j_gene: TRBJ2-6; CDR3aa: CASSPVWGNSGANVLTF
v_gene: TRBV7-9; abundance: -; j_gene: TRBJ1-1; CDR3aa: CATQGIRGTEAFF
v_gene: TRBV9; abundance: -; j_gene: TRBJ1-4; CDR3aa: CASSGGGKLFF
v_gene: TRBV19; abundance: -; j_gene: TRBJ1-5; CDR3aa: CASSSKGRWGDRQPQHF
v_gene: TRBV7-9; abundance: -; j_gene: TRBJ2-7; CDR3aa: CASSLETTPLYEQYF
v_gene: TRBV7-9; abundance: -; j_gene: TRBJ1-4; CDR3aa: CASSGRTNEKLFF
v_gene: TRBV2; abundance: once; j_gene: TRBJ1-1; CDR3aa: CASSEMGVGTEAFF
v_gene: TRBV11-2; abundance: -; j_gene: TRBJ1-2; CDR3aa: CASSPGGGYGYTF
v_gene: TRBV29-1; abundance: -; j_gene: TRBJ2-7; CDR3aa: CSVETEGSGREQYF
v_gene: TRBV28; abundance: -; j_gene: TRBJ2-7; CDR3aa: CASTIGGSYEQYF
v_gene: TRBV4-1; abundance: -; j_gene: TRBJ2-1; CDR3aa: CASSYRTGDEQFF
v_gene: TRBV2; abundance: -; j_gene: TRBJ2-5; CDR3aa: CASSATGQPYF
v_gene: TRBV19; abundance: -; j_gene: TRBJ1-5; CDR3aa: CASSALPHNRGQTLSNQPQHF
v_gene: TRBV11-2; abundance: -; j_gene: TRBJ2-7; CDR3aa: CASSLGVADRSYEQYF
v_gene: TRBV28; abundance: -; j_gene: TRBJ1-2; CDR3aa: CASRLPGTGGEGYTF
v_gene: TRBV5-1; abundance: -; j_gene: TRBJ1-3; CDR3aa: CASSPREIGNTIYF
v_gene: TRBV7-3; abundance: -; j_gene: TRBJ1-1; CDR3aa: CASSLKSNTEAFF
v_gene: TRBV5-1; abundance: -; j_gene: TRBJ1-2; CDR3aa: CASSLGGYGYTF
v_gene: TRBV9; abundance: -; j_gene: TRBJ2-3; CDR3aa: CASGTGSTITDTQYF
v_gene: TRBV9; abundance: -; j_gene: TRBJ2-5; CDR3aa: CASSRTATSAETQYF
v_gene: TRBV4-3; abundance: -; j_gene: TRBJ1-1; CDR3aa: CASSPDPGRFEAFF
v_gene: TRBV9; abundance: -; j_gene: TRBJ1-5; CDR3aa: CASSVSGGNQPQHF
v_gene: TRBV15; abundance: once; j_gene: TRBJ1-6; CDR3aa: CATSKKTGDNSPLHF
v_gene: TRBV28; abundance: -; j_gene: TRBJ1-1; CDR3aa: CASSLMNGSEAFF
v_gene: TRBV19; abundance: -; j_gene: TRBJ2-7; CDR3aa: CASSDGPTGGEQYF
v_gene: TRBV19; abundance: -; j_gene: TRBJ2-1; CDR3aa: CASSQGTVASSPTGYNEQFF
v_gene: TRBV9; abundance: once; j_gene: TRBJ1-1; CDR3aa: CASRPSRGMNTEAFF
v_gene: TRBV2; abundance: -; j_gene: TRBJ2-5; CDR3aa: CASSAVLTGGGETQYF
v_gene: TRBV11-2; abundance: -; j_gene: TRBJ2-7; CDR3aa: CASSPTLAGAYEQYF